The TCR beta chain under discussion was sequenced for a study of brain metastases from non-small cell lung cancer. The protocol was immunoSEQ multiplex PCR, while the TCRdb copy is restricted to in-frame clones and leaves out a portion. The table records 2,000 to 2,500 clones, about four fifths of them present only once. In its sample, this clone was seen once. Its antigen is unidentified. Whole-study findings and limits: Expanded T-cell clones appeared in 55% to 75% of brain metastases over primaries. Metastases had sparse T cells but largely shared repertoires with primaries. T-cell infiltration was lower in brain metastases than primaries (P < 0.001).

Trimming took 4 bases from V and 3 from J, leaving 17 bases between them. The CDR3 is 16 amino acids. From germline, CDR1 is SGHNT and CDR2 YENEEA. The clonotype comes from a donor at least 40 years old with non-small cell lung cancer. Source material: primary lung tumor tissue. The rearrangement links TRBV11-3 to TRBJ2-3; the D gene could be TRBD1 or TRBD2 (5 bases each). CDR3 sequence: CASSSGTAIGTDTQYF. The CDR3 DNA sequence: TGTGCCAGCAGCTCAGGGACGGCAATTGGTACAGATACGCAGTATTTT.